These T cell receptor beta chains were read from a single sample in a study of cytomegalovirus exposure and HLA in healthy donors. This table comes from immunoSEQ multiplex PCR, and its TCRdb copy is limited to in-frame clones, with some not included. Across roughly 42,000 clones, the top ten clones capture approximately 1.5% of the sample. Sample: PBMCs. All receptors derive from a man younger than 45 in good health and CMV-seronegative. Both conserved end residues are part of each CDR3. Fields, in order: V gene, J gene, D gene, CDR3 protein, CDR3 DNA. A D gene is named only where the DNA matches it firmly.

TRBV2,TRBJ1-5,TRBD1,CASRTGNSNQPQHF,TGTGCCAGCAGGACAGGGAATAGCAATCAGCCCCAGCATTTT
TRBV5-4,TRBJ2-7,TRBD1,CASRGDRQSYEQYF,TGTGCCAGCAGGGGGGACAGGCAGTCCTACGAGCAGTACTTC
TRBV18,TRBJ2-7,.,CASSPGQYYEQYF,TGTGCCAGCTCACCAGGGCAGTACTACGAGCAGTACTTC
TRBV5-1,TRBJ1-6,TRBD1,CASRTGTGNSPLHF,TGCGCCAGCAGGACCGGGACAGGCAATTCACCCCTACACTTT
TRBV7-2,TRBJ2-2,.,CASRGRGSTGELFF,TGTGCCAGCAGAGGTCGGGGGAGCACCGGGGAGCTGTTTTTT
TRBV7-2,TRBJ2-2,TRBD2,CASSLFPSGSSSGELFF,TGTGCCAGCAGCTTGTTCCCTAGCGGGAGTTCGAGCGGGGAGCTGTTTTTT
TRBV6-7,TRBJ1-5,TRBD1,CASSYPGQAGGNQPQHF,TGTGCCAGCAGTTATCCGGGACAGGCAGGAGGGAATCAGCCCCAGCATTTT
TRBV29-1,TRBJ2-7,TRBD1,CSVGGQGGYEQYF,TGCAGCGTTGGGGGACAGGGGGGATACGAGCAGTACTTC
TRBV5-1,TRBJ1-1,TRBD1,CASSPGTGNPNTEAFF,TGCGCCAGCAGCCCGGGGACAGGGAATCCGAACACTGAAGCTTTCTTT
TRBV5-4,TRBJ2-5,.,CASSPYRETQYF,TGTGCCAGCAGCCCTTACCGGGAGACCCAGTACTTC
TRBV4-3,TRBJ2-7,TRBD2,CASSHKVGGAGDEQYF,TGCGCCAGCAGCCATAAGGTCGGTGGAGCGGGAGACGAGCAGTACTTC
TRBV30,TRBJ2-5,TRBD1,CAWSEGAPRETQYF,TGTGCCTGGAGTGAGGGGGCGCCCCGGGAGACCCAGTACTTC
TRBV6-5,TRBJ1-2,.,CASSYSPLLYGYTF,TGTGCCAGCAGTTACTCCCCGTTACTCTATGGCTACACCTTC
TRBV18,TRBJ1-1,.,CASSPPFSGNTEAFF,TGTGCCAGCTCACCACCGTTTAGTGGGAACACTGAAGCTTTCTTT
TRBV30,TRBJ1-1,.,CAWSPGLPEAFF,TGTGCCTGGAGTCCAGGGCTTCCTGAAGCTTTCTTT
TRBV29-1,TRBJ2-1,TRBD1,CSGSGQGNEQFF,TGCAGCGGGTCGGGACAGGGCAATGAGCAGTTCTTC
TRBV12-5,TRBJ2-7,.,CASGSGRHYPYEQYF,TGTGCTAGTGGTTCGGGGAGACACTACCCCTACGAGCAGTACTTC
TRBV30,TRBJ2-1,TRBD2,CAWMGGSGGGRADEQFF,TGTGCCTGGATGGGGGGCTCAGGTGGCGGGAGGGCCGATGAGCAGTTCTTC
TRBV6-6,TRBJ2-7,.,CASTSPGSYEQYF,TGTGCCAGCACCTCTCCGGGGAGTTACGAGCAGTACTTC
TRBV18,TRBJ2-5,TRBD2,CASSPQNRLAQETQYF,TGTGCCAGCTCACCACAAAATAGACTAGCCCAAGAGACCCAGTACTTC
TRBV30,TRBJ1-6,.,CAWTPLPLSSYNSPLHF,TGTGCCTGGACCCCGCTCCCCCTTAGCTCCTATAATTCACCCCTCCACTTT
TRBV4-1,TRBJ1-2,TRBD1,CASSRRTGGNYGYTF,TGCGCCAGCAGCCGGAGGACAGGGGGCAACTATGGCTACACCTTC
TRBV7-2,TRBJ2-3,TRBD1,CASSQTGGLADTQYF,TGTGCCAGCAGCCAGACAGGGGGCCTGGCAGATACGCAGTATTTT
TRBV29-1,TRBJ2-7,.,CSVEGNWDEQYF,TGCAGCGTTGAGGGCAACTGGGACGAGCAGTACTTC
TRBV18,TRBJ2-7,TRBD2,CASSRRTSEKAYEQYF,TGTGCCAGCTCACGCCGGACTAGCGAGAAAGCCTACGAGCAGTACTTC
TRBV30,TRBJ2-7,TRBD1,CAWVTGGYEQYF,TGTGCCTGGGTGACAGGGGGCTACGAGCAGTACTTC
TRBV29-1,TRBJ1-1,TRBD1,CSVSGTGATEAFF,TGCAGCGTTTCCGGGACAGGGGCCACTGAAGCTTTCTTT
TRBV6-5,TRBJ1-1,TRBD1,CASTPQGAGNTEAFF,TGTGCCAGCACCCCACAGGGGGCAGGGAACACTGAAGCTTTCTTT
TRBV30,TRBJ1-2,TRBD1,CAWGQGADNYGYTF,TGTGCCTGGGGACAGGGGGCAGATAACTATGGCTACACCTTC
TRBV2,TRBJ2-7,.,CASRSVYEQYF,TGTGCCAGCAGGTCCGTATACGAGCAGTACTTC
TRBV9,TRBJ2-3,.,CASSPRGADTQYF,TGTGCCAGCAGCCCCAGGGGAGCGGATACGCAGTATTTT
TRBV19,TRBJ2-7,TRBD2,CASSIGSGLAGAHEQYF,TGTGCCAGTAGTATAGGCTCGGGACTAGCGGGAGCACACGAGCAGTACTTC
TRBV7-9,TRBJ2-7,TRBD2,CASSFSPSGREQYF,TGTGCCAGCAGCTTTAGTCCTAGCGGTCGGGAGCAGTACTTC
TRBV11-2,TRBJ1-2,TRBD1,CASSLAWDRNYGYTF,TGTGCCAGCAGCTTAGCTTGGGACAGGAACTATGGCTACACCTTC